Presented here are 2 T cell receptor beta chains from one specimen sequenced in a study of T cells in Graves' hyperthyroidism and ophthalmopathy. TCR beta CDR3 sequences were amplified from RNA transcripts. The HTBI set primed first-round TCR CDR3 RT-PCR. Each CDR3 protein gets one entry after TCRdb re-called the multiplex PCR reads with MiXCR. Of about 620,000 distinct CDR3 sequences in the sample, 15% to 20% were seen once. The sequencing sample was made of blood. The receptors shown here come from a young woman with Graves' hyperthyroidism.

This clonotype has a count of ten or more. The rearrangement uses TRBV9 and TRBJ2-7; TRBD2 matches 7 bases. Per germline, CDR1 SGDLS and CDR2 YYNGEE. The CDR3 sequence is 15 residues long. Unmatched junction bases numbered 7, after V lost 2 bases and J lost 2 bases. Here the CDR3 reads CASSVGRERAYEQYF. CDR3 DNA sequence: TGTGCCAGCAGCGTGGGGAGGGAGAGGGCCTACGAGCAGTACTTC.

This sequence joins TRBV3-1 and TRBJ2-2; D remains unclear. This CDR3 is 16 amino acids long. V lost 1 base to trimming and J lost 4 bases, with 13 bases between them. Germline values: CDR1 LGHDT, CDR2 YNNKEL (reference sequence). The CDR3 coding sequence is TGTGCCAGCAGCCAAGTTACTCGATTGAGCACCGGGGAGCTGTTTTTT. This codes for CASSQVTRLSTGELFF.